This TCR beta chain was found in a study of post-analysis software for immune sequencing data. Study as a whole: Several disease courses (relapsing-remitting, secondary progressive and progressive-relapsing) of multiple sclerosis were included. Study outcomes and limitations: Significantly decreased normalized Chao1 diversity was recorded for multiple sclerosis patients relative to controls. TRBV5-6, TRBV5-1 and TRBV20-1 belonged to a set of five TRBV segments that were more frequent in patients than controls.

The CDR3 length is 12 residues. V was trimmed by 1 base and J by 6 bases, leaving 6 bases between them. CDR1 is SNHLY, CDR2 FYNNEI, per germline. TCR beta cDNA libraries included unique molecular identifiers. cDNA molecules numbering about 480,000 came from approximately 1 to 10 million T cells. In TCRdb, the PCR reads were re-called with MiXCR into one record per CDR3 protein. The sample has 820,000 or so distinct CDR3 sequences, roughly 50% seen once. Regarding this clonotype: The antigen is not known.

The rearrangement links TRBV2 to TRBJ1-2; no definite D call. Sequenced sample: blood. This TCR derives from a girl aged 5-17 years with multiple sclerosis. In DNA, the CDR3 is TGTGCCAGCAGTGAAGGGTCCAATGGCTACACCTTC. Its translation is CASSEGSNGYTF.